One sample yielded the 15 T cell receptor beta chains listed below, sequenced in a study of T cell responses to AZD1222 COVID-19 vaccine. Some clones are missing from TCRdb's copy, which holds only in-frame ones; the method was immunoSEQ multiplex PCR. The table shows 70,000 to 95,000 clones, with approximately 80% occurring only once. The material sequenced was peripheral blood, taken on day 0 of AZD1222 vaccination. The receptors here all came from an adult in good health.

V and J are TRBV2 and TRBJ2-1; a possible D gene is TRBD1 (6 bases). Germline CDR1 is SNHLY and CDR2 is FYNNEI. The CDR3 extends over 16 amino acids. Trimming pared 6 bases from V and 1 base from J, leaving 16 bases between. This CDR3 reads CASRPPQGRSYNEQFF. CDR3 DNA: TGTGCCAGCAGGCCGCCGCAGGGGCGGTCCTACAATGAGCAGTTCTTC.

The CDR3 DNA sequence: TGTGCCAGCAGCCATGGGGCAGGGTATGAAAAACTGTTTTTT. Translation: CASSHGAGYEKLFF. The chain has TRBV3-1 (or the pseudogene TRBV3-2) and TRBJ1-4; D possibly corresponds to TRBD1 (5 bases). CDR3 size: 14 residues. CDR1 and CDR2 from the germline V gene are LGHDT and YNNKEL (reference sequence). Trimming cost V 3 bases and J 6 bases, with 11 bases left between them.

The chain links TRBV6-4 to TRBJ1-1, with D perhaps matching TRBD1 (5 bases). The germline V and J ends were trimmed by 6 bases and 1 base, with 15 bases remaining between them. CDR3 length: 15 amino acids. Germline lookup yields CDR1 MRHNA and CDR2 SNTAGT. Here the CDR3 DNA reads TGTGCCAGCAGCCCCAGAGCAGGGACGAACACTGAAGCTTTCTTT. It is translated as CASSPRAGTNTEAFF.

The gene calls are TRBV5-1 and TRBJ1-6; 10 nucleotides match TRBD1. The V gene's germline CDR1 is SGHRS and CDR2 YFSETQ. This CDR3 is 17 amino acids long. J lost 0 bases, V lost 3 bases, and 3 bases had no gene match. CDR3 in amino acids: CASSSGQGSSYNSPLHF. The CDR3 nucleotides read TGCGCCAGCAGCTCGGGACAGGGGAGCTCCTATAATTCACCCCTCCACTTT. The full variable domain, with the rest looked up from reference TRBV5-1 and TRBJ1-6, is KAGVTQTPRYLIKTRGQQVTLSCSPISGHRSVSWYQQTPGQGLQFLFEYFSETQRNKGNFPGRFSGRQFSNSRSEMNVSTLELGDSALYLCASSSGQGSSYNSPLHFGNGTRLTVT.

The chain couples TRBV27 to TRBJ2-7; no definite D call. Trimming took 4 bases from V and 2 from J, leaving 15 bases between them. Germline V CDR1 and CDR2: MNHEY, SMNVEV (reference sequence). The CDR3 runs to 15 residues. CDR3 amino acids: CASSSPARAAYEQYF. The CDR3 nucleotides read TGTGCCAGCAGTTCGCCCGCGAGAGCCGCCTACGAGCAGTACTTC.

V is TRBV5-5 and J is TRBJ2-7; 7 bases align to TRBD2. Germline V gene sequence: CDR1 SGHKS, CDR2 YYEKEE (reference sequence). The CDR3 has 14 amino acids. V shed 4 bases and J 0 bases; nucleotides not matched to a gene: 4. DNA for the CDR3: TGTGCCAGCAGCCAGCGCGGGGGCTCCTACGAGCAGTACTTC. It specifies CASSQRGGSYEQYF.

The chain carries TRBV5-1 and TRBJ2-2; a weak D match, TRBD1 (6 bases). The CDR3 length is 15 residues. The germline V gene has CDR1 SGHRS and CDR2 YFSETQ. V was pared by 4 bases and J by 5 bases, with 15 bases between. The CDR3 sequence: CASSLIQQGTGELFF. CDR3 nucleotide sequence: TGCGCCAGCAGCCTTATCCAACAGGGAACCGGGGAGCTGTTTTTT.

The rearrangement links TRBV6-5 to TRBJ1-5, with TRBD1 matching 9 bases. This CDR3 region has 14 residues. CDR1 MNHEY and CDR2 SVGAGI come from the germline V gene. With 8 bases clipped from V and 6 bases from J, the junction kept 8 bases outside the gene matches. Written as DNA, the CDR3 is TGTGCCAGCTTTGCCGGGACAGGGTTTCAGCCCCAGCATTTT. Protein product: CASFAGTGFQPQHF.

The CDR3 region is CAWSTGSTGDTQYF. The CDR3 DNA reads as TGTGCCTGGAGTACAGGGTCAACGGGGGATACGCAGTATTTT. The gene calls are TRBV30 and TRBJ2-3, with D perhaps matching TRBD1 (6 bases). Germline-derived CDR1 and CDR2 are GTSNPN and SVGIG (reference sequence). The CDR3 consists of 14 residues. V dropped 2 bases and J dropped 6 bases, with 15 bases sitting between them.

V and J are TRBV3-1 (or the pseudogene TRBV3-2) and TRBJ1-1; possibly TRBD1 for D (6 bases). The germline CDR1 and CDR2 sequences are LGHDT and YNNKEL (reference sequence). Between the trimmed V and J ends, which lost 2 bases and 1 base, there was a span of 11 bases. The CDR3 has 15 amino acids. This chain's CDR3 is CASSQPQGGNTEAFF. DNA of the CDR3: TGTGCCAGCAGCCAACCCCAAGGGGGGAACACTGAAGCTTTCTTT.

This rearrangement joins TRBV2 to TRBJ2-1, with 10 bases identical to TRBD2. With 4 bases clipped from V and 8 bases from J, the junction kept 5 bases outside the gene matches. This CDR3 has 14 residues. Looked up from germline, CDR1 is SNHLY and CDR2 is FYNNEI. CDR3: CASSGLAGVDEQFF. CDR3 DNA: TGTGCCAGCAGTGGCCTAGCGGGAGTGGATGAGCAGTTCTTC.

This sequence joins TRBV11-3 and TRBJ1-1; D is undetermined. This CDR3 spans 11 amino acids. From germline, CDR1 is SGHNT and CDR2 YENEEA. With 4 bases removed from V and 7 bases from J, the gap between germline ends came to 7 bases. CDR3 loop: CASSSDGEAFF. In DNA, the CDR3 is TGTGCCAGCAGCTCGGACGGTGAAGCTTTCTTT.

There are a few counts of this clone. The chain employs TRBV25-1 and TRBJ1-6; 7 nucleotides agree with TRBD1. Germline V gives CDR1 MGHDK, CDR2 SYGVNS. After removal of 6 bases from V and 5 bases from J, the junction contained 4 bases not matched to a gene. This CDR3 spans 14 amino acids. The chain's CDR3 is CASRRDSDNSPLHF. The CDR3 nucleotides read TGTGCCAGCAGGAGGGACAGTGATAATTCACCCCTCCACTTT.

The genes are TRBV2 and TRBJ1-6; tentatively, D is TRBD1 (5 bases). V was cut by 6 bases and J by 9 bases, with 18 bases left in between. Germline CDR1 SNHLY, CDR2 FYNNEI. This CDR3 spans 15 amino acids. The CDR3 spells CASSQGGDFLSPLHF. CDR3 DNA: TGTGCCAGCAGCCAAGGAGGGGATTTTCTTTCACCCCTCCACTTT.

This clone was recorded only once. The genes are TRBV10-1 and TRBJ2-3; D is perhaps TRBD1 (6 bases). The germline V gene encodes CDR1 WNHNN and CDR2 SYGVQD (reference sequence). This CDR3 is built from 15 residues. Trimming took off 4 bases at V and 0 bases at J, with 11 bases between the two ends. This CDR3 reads CASSGAGVSTDTQYF. For the CDR3, the DNA is TGCGCCAGCAGTGGGGCAGGGGTGAGCACAGATACGCAGTATTTT.